The 21 T cell receptor beta chains below all came from one sample that was sequenced in a study of blood T cell repertoires in COVID-19. Clones were sequenced by immunoSEQ multiplex PCR, and TCRdb holds only the in-frame ones, with some missing. The sample holds 210,000 or so clones, approximately 83% seen once. Sequenced material: peripheral blood. These receptors were taken from a woman aged 30 to 39 with COVID-19, enrolled during active disease.

About this clone itself: At one end the junction does not follow the germline gene, possibly because of a read error. The chain recombines TRBV9 with TRBJ1-1, with 7 bases identical to TRBD1. Germline CDR1 SGDLS, CDR2 YYNGEE. CDR3 length equals 14 residues. Here the CDR3 reads CASSGETGNIEAFF. CDR3 nucleotide sequence: TGTGCCAGCAGCGGAGAGACAGGGAACATTGAAGCTTTCTTT.

The chain employs TRBV5-1 and TRBJ1-5, with D possibly matching TRBD1 (6 bases). V was pared by 0 bases and J by 9 bases, with 25 bases between. CDR3 length: 18 amino acids. The germline V gene has CDR1 SGHRS and CDR2 YFSETQ. The CDR3, as DNA: TGCGCCAGCAGCTTGGGGACAGAGCCGTGGGGTGCGGAGCTGCCCCAGCATTTT. This translates into CASSLGTEPWGAELPQHF.

This chain joins TRBV12-3 or TRBV12-4 and TRBJ2-7; D not resolved. The CDR3 sequence is 13 residues long. V was shortened by 5 bases and J by 2 bases, with 10 bases between the two germline ends. This CDR3 reads CASSAALPYEQYF. CDR3 DNA sequence: TGTGCCAGCAGTGCGGCCCTGCCCTACGAGCAGTACTTC.

CDR3 bases: TGTGCCAGCAGCTTCGGTCGGCAGGGGCCCACCTACGAGCAGTACTTC. Its protein product is CASSFGRQGPTYEQYF. The V and J genes are TRBV11-2 and TRBJ2-7, with D maybe TRBD1 (6 bases). This CDR3 spans 16 amino acids. V lost 3 bases and J lost 2, with 17 bases in between. Germline V CDR1 and CDR2: SGHAT, FQNNGV.

This clone appeared once. This chain joins TRBV6-4 and TRBJ2-3; D not resolved. This CDR3 comprises 17 residues. Per the germline V gene, CDR1 is MRHNA and CDR2 is SNTAGT. V was shortened by 0 bases and J by 6 bases, with 19 bases between the two germline ends. The CDR3 sequence: CASSDSPFPAAGDTQYF. CDR3 bases: TGTGCCAGCAGTGACTCTCCATTCCCCGCTGCCGGGGATACGCAGTATTTT.

The chain links TRBV3-1 (or the pseudogene TRBV3-2) to TRBJ2-3, with 8 bases matching TRBD1. The germline V gene encodes CDR1 LGHDT and CDR2 YNNKEL (reference sequence). V trimming: 1 base; J trimming: 1 base; junction bases outside the gene matches: 1. The CDR3 sequence is 15 residues long. CDR3 nucleotide sequence: TGTGCCAGCAGCCAAGGACAGGGGCGCACAGATACGCAGTATTTT. Translating gives CASSQGQGRTDTQYF.

A few counts support this clone. The chain carries TRBV10-3 and TRBJ2-5; TRBD2 matches 7 bases. The CDR3 contains 15 residues. Germline CDR1 is ENHRY and CDR2 is SYGVKD. Trimming cost V 3 bases and J 0 bases; bases outside gene matches: 4. The chain's CDR3 is CAISDGRVYQETQYF. The CDR3 DNA is TGTGCCATCAGTGATGGGAGGGTTTACCAAGAGACCCAGTACTTC.

The table lists this clone with a few counts. V usage is TRBV6-2 or TRBV6-3 and J usage is TRBJ1-5; no reliable D call. Between the trimmed V and J ends, which lost 3 bases and 2 bases, there was a span of 11 bases. Germline lookup yields CDR1 MNHEY and CDR2 SVGEGT. There are 15 residues in the CDR3. In DNA form, the CDR3 reads TGTGCCAGCAGTTATTATGAGTCGGGCAATCAGCCCCAGCATTTT. It translates to CASSYYESGNQPQHF.

The V gene is TRBV3-1 (or the pseudogene TRBV3-2), the J gene TRBJ2-5, with TRBD2 identical over 9 bases. The J segment lost 4 bases and the V segment lost 4 bases, leaving 10 bases of the junction unmatched. The germline CDR1 and CDR2 sequences are LGHDT and YNNKEL (reference sequence). This CDR3 has 16 amino acids. The CDR3 here is CASSPTSGSPGETQYF. CDR3 sequence (DNA): TGTGCCAGCAGCCCGACTAGCGGCTCCCCCGGAGAGACCCAGTACTTC.

This clone was seen a handful of times. V gene TRBV6-6 combines with J gene TRBJ1-1; D is perhaps TRBD1 (5 bases). The CDR3 sequence is 14 residues long. The germline V gene encodes CDR1 MNHNY and CDR2 SVGAGI (reference sequence). Trimming removed 8 bases at V and 3 bases at J, with 16 bases between. The CDR3 protein is CASGSRGSDTEAFF. The CDR3, as DNA: TGTGCCAGCGGTTCACGGGGGTCGGACACTGAAGCTTTCTTT.

The genes are TRBV3-1 (or the pseudogene TRBV3-2) and TRBJ2-3, with 10 bases matching TRBD2. CDR1 is LGHDT and CDR2 is YNNKEL in the germline V gene (reference sequence). Trimming took 6 bases from V and 12 from J; bases not matched to a gene: 6. The CDR3 is 12 residues long. CDR3 loop: CASSPLAGDQYF. DNA of the CDR3: TGTGCCAGCAGTCCTCTAGCGGGGGATCAGTATTTT.

The chain employs TRBV7-3 and TRBJ1-1; the D is unclear. Germline V CDR1 and CDR2: SGHTA, FQGTGA. V was pared by 2 bases and J by 5 bases, with 9 bases between. The CDR3 covers 13 residues. CDR3 sequence reads: CASSLQDATEAFF. CDR3 nucleotides: TGTGCCAGCAGCTTACAGGATGCGACTGAAGCTTTCTTT.

V gene TRBV6-2 or TRBV6-3 combines with J gene TRBJ2-5, with 11 positions matching TRBD1. V lost 1 base to trimming and J lost 5 bases; unmatched junction nucleotides: 3. Germline assignment: CDR1 MNHEY and CDR2 SVGEGT. CDR3 length: 15 residues. The CDR3 region has the DNA TGTGCCAGCAGTTACTTCCGGACAGGGGGCGAGACCCAGTACTTC. Amino acid sequence: CASSYFRTGGETQYF.

The chain employs TRBV12-3 or TRBV12-4 and TRBJ2-5; D perhaps matches TRBD1 (6 bases). The ends were cut back, 1 base at V and 4 bases at J, with 7 bases in the middle. CDR3 length: 13 amino acids. The CDR3 here is CASSLGTVETQYF. In DNA, the CDR3 is TGTGCCAGCAGTTTAGGGACAGTAGAGACCCAGTACTTC.

The V and J genes are TRBV7-3 and TRBJ2-7; D perhaps matches TRBD1 (6 bases). Trimming pared 5 bases from V and 4 bases from J, leaving 18 bases between. This CDR3 has 15 amino acids. Per the germline V gene, CDR1 is SGHTA and CDR2 is FQGTGA. The CDR3 reads CASSPQSGQPYEQYF. CDR3 bases: TGTGCCAGCAGCCCCCAATCGGGACAACCTTACGAGCAGTACTTC.

The rearrangement uses TRBV7-2 and TRBJ1-6, with D perhaps TRBD1 (6 bases). Germline CDR1 SGHTA, CDR2 FQGNSA. V gave up 5 bases and J gave up 7 bases, with 12 bases separating them. The CDR3 runs 14 residues. In DNA, the CDR3 is TGTGCCAGCAGCCTCGGACAGACCAATTCACCCCTCCACTTT. Translation gives CASSLGQTNSPLHF.

This clone was seen a single time. The identical CDR3 is also encoded by other nucleotide sequences in the sample. The chain links TRBV27 to TRBJ2-7; perhaps TRBD1 as D (6 bases). Germline loops: CDR1 MNHEY, CDR2 SMNVEV (reference sequence). The ends were cut back, 3 bases at V and 2 bases at J, with 11 bases in the middle. CDR3 length: 14 residues. CDR3 nucleotides: TGTGCCAGCAGTTTGGGACAAGGCCCCTACGAGCAGTACTTC. This translates into CASSLGQGPYEQYF.

The chain uses TRBV28 and TRBJ1-2; TRBD1 matches at 7 bases. V shed 1 base, J shed 2 bases, and the junction held 10 bases outside the gene matches. CDR1 is MDHEN and CDR2 is SYDVKM in the germline V gene. This CDR3 is built from 17 residues. This CDR3 reads CASSLSGTVRSNYGYTF. The CDR3, as DNA: TGTGCCAGCAGTTTATCCGGGACAGTTAGATCAAACTATGGCTACACCTTC.

The chain joins TRBV4-3 to TRBJ2-1, with TRBD2 identical over 9 bases. V lost 8 bases to trimming and J lost 4 bases; unmatched junction nucleotides: 6. CDR1 is LGHNA, CDR2 YSLEER, per germline. This CDR3 spans 14 amino acids. This chain's CDR3 is CASSVTSGYNEQFF. The CDR3 nucleotides are TGCGCCAGCTCTGTGACTAGCGGTTACAATGAGCAGTTCTTC.

V gene TRBV5-4 combines with J gene TRBJ1-6, with D possibly being TRBD1 (6 bases). Germline V gives CDR1 SGHNT, CDR2 YYREEE (reference sequence). There are 16 residues in the CDR3. V was pared by 6 bases and J by 7 bases, with 20 bases between. The DNA for the CDR3 is TGTGCCAGCACCCGGGGGGGCGGGGCTGAAAATTCACCCCTCCACTTT. It specifies CASTRGGGAENSPLHF.

This chain connects TRBV2 to TRBJ1-2, with D possibly TRBD1 on 6 matching bases. This CDR3 comprises 15 residues. Germline assignment: CDR1 SNHLY and CDR2 FYNNEI. V was trimmed by 8 bases and J by 3 bases, leaving 19 bases between them. The CDR3 reads CASRPTGSGYYGYTF. CDR3 in DNA: TGTGCCAGCCGACCGACAGGTTCCGGGTACTATGGCTACACCTTC.